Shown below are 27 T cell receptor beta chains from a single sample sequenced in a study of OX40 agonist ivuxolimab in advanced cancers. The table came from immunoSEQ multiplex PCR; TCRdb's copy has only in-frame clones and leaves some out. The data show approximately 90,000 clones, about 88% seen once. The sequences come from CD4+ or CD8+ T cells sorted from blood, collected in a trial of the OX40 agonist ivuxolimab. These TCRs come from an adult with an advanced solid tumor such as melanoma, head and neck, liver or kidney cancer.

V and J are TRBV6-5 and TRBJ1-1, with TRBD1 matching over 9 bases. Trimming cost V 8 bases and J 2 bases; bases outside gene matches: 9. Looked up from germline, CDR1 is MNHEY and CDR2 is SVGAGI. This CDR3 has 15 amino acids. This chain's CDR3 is CASLVNRGLNTEAFF. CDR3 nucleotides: TGTGCCAGCCTCGTCAACAGGGGGCTCAACACTGAAGCTTTCTTT.

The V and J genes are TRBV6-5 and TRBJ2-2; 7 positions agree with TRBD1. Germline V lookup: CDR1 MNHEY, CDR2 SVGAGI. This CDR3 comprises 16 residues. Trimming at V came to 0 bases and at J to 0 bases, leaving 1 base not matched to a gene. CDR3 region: CASSYSGQTNTGELFF. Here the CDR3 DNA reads TGTGCCAGCAGTTACTCGGGACAGACGAACACCGGGGAGCTGTTTTTT.

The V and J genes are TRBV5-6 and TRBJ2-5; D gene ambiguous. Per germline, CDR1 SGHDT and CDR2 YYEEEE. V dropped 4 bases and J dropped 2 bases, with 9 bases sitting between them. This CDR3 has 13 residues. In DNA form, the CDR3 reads TGTGCCAGCAGCCATGGCGTTCAAGAGACCCAGTACTTC. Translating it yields CASSHGVQETQYF.

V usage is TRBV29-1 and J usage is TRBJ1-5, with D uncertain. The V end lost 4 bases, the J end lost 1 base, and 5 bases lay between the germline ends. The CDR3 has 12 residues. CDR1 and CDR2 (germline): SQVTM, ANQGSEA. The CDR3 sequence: CSVGHSNQPQHF. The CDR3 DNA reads TGCAGCGTTGGACACAGCAATCAGCCCCAGCATTTT.

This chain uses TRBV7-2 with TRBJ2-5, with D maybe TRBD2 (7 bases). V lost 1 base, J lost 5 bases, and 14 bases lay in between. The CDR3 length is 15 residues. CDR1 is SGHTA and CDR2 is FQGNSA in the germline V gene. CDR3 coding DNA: TGTGCCAGCAGCTTAGGTTCGGGGGGCCGGGAGACCCAGTACTTC. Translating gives CASSLGSGGRETQYF.

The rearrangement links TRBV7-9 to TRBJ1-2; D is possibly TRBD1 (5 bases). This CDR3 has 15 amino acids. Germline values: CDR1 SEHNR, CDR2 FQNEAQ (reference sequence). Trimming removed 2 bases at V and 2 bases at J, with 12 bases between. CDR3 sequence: CASSLLQELNYGYTF. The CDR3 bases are TGTGCCAGCAGCTTACTACAGGAATTGAACTATGGCTACACCTTC.

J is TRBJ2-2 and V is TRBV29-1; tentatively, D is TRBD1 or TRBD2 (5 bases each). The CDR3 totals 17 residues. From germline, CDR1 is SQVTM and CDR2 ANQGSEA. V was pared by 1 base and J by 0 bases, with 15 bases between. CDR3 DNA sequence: TGCAGCGTTGAAGCGGGCTGGGGACGGCCGAACACCGGGGAGCTGTTTTTT. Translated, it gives CSVEAGWGRPNTGELFF.

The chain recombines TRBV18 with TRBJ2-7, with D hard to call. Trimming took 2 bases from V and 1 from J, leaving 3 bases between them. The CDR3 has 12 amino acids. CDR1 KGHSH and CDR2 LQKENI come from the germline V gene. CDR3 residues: CASSPLSYEQYF. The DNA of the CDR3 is TGTGCCAGCTCACCATTATCCTACGAGCAGTACTTC.

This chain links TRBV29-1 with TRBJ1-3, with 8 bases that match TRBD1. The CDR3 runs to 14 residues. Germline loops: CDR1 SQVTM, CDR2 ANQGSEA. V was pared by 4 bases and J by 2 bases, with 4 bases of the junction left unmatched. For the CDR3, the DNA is TGCAGCGTTGGTTTGGGACAGGCTGGAAACACCATATATTTT. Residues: CSVGLGQAGNTIYF.

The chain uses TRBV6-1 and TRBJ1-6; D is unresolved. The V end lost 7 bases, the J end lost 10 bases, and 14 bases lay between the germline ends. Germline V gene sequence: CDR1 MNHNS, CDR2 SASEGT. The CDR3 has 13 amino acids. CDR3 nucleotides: TGTGCCAGCATCACAGACGGATCCTCACCCCTCCACTTT. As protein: CASITDGSSPLHF.

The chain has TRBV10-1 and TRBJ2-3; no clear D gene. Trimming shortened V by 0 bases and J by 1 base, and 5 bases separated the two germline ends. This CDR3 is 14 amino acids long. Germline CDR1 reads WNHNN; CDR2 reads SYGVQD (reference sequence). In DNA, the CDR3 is TGCGCCAGCAGTGAGTCTAAGGGCACAGATACGCAGTATTTT. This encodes CASSESKGTDTQYF.

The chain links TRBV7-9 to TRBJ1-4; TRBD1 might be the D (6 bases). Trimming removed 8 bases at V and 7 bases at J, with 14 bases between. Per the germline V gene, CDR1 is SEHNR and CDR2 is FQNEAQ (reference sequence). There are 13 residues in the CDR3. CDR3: CASLPRGGEKLFF. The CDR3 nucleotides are TGTGCCAGCTTGCCCCGAGGGGGTGAAAAACTGTTTTTT.

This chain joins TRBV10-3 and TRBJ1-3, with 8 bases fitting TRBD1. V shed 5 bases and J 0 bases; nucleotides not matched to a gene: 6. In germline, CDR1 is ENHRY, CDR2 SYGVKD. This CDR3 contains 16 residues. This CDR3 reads CAISPNRGGSGNTIYF. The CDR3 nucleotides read TGTGCCATCAGTCCTAACAGGGGGGGCTCTGGAAACACCATATATTTT.

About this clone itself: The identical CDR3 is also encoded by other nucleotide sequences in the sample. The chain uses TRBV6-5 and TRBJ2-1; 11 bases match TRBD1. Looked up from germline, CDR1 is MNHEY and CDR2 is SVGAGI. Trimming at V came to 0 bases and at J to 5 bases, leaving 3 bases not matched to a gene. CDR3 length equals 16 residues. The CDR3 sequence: CASSYSGQGGNNEQFF. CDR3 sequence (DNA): TGTGCCAGCAGTTACTCGGGACAGGGGGGGAACAATGAGCAGTTCTTC.

In nucleotides, the CDR3 is TGCGCCAGCTCGACAACCAACGGCATCACCGGGGAGCTGTTTTTT. The encoded protein is CASSTTNGITGELFF. The V gene is TRBV5-1, the J gene TRBJ2-2, with D hard to call. Germline-derived CDR1 and CDR2 are SGHRS and YFSETQ. The length of the CDR3 is 15 residues. With 7 bases removed from V and 4 bases from J, the gap between germline ends came to 17 bases.

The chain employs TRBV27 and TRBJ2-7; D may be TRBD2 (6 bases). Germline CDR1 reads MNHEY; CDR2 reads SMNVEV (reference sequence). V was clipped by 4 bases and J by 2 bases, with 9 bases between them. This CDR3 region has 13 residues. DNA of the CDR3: TGTGCCAGCAGTTGGGGCGGGGCCTACGAGCAGTACTTC. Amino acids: CASSWGGAYEQYF.

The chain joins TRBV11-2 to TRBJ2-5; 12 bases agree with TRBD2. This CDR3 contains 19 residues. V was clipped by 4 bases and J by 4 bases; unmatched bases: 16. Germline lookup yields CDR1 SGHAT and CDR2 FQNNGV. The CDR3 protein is CASSSTSGGTPTNRETQYF. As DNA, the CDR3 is TGTGCCAGCAGCTCAACTAGCGGGGGGACCCCGACCAACCGAGAGACCCAGTACTTC.

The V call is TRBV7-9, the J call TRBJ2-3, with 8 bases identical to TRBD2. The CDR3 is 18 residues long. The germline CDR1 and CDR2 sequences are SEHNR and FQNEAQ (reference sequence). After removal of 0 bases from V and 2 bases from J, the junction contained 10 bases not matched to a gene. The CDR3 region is CASSLALGGGRLTDTQYF. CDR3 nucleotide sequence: TGTGCCAGCAGCTTAGCGCTTGGCGGGGGGCGCCTCACAGATACGCAGTATTTT. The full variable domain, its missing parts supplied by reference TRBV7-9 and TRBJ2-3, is DTGVSQNPRHKITKRGQNVTFRCDPISEHNRLYWYRQTLGQGPEFLTYFQNEAQLEKSRLLSDRFSAERPKGSFSTLEIQRTEQGDSAMYLCASSLALGGGRLTDTQYFGPGTRLTVL.

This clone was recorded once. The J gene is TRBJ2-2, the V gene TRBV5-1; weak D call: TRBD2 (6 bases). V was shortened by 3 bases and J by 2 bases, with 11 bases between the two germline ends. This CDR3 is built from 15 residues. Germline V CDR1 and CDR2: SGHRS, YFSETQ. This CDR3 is CASSWEDTNTGELFF. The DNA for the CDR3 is TGCGCCAGCAGCTGGGAGGACACTAACACCGGGGAGCTGTTTTTT.

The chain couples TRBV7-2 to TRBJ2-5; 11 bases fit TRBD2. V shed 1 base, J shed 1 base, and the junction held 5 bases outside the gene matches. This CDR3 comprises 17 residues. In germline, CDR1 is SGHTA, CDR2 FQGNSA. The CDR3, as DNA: TGTGCCAGCAGCTTAGGATTGACTAGCGGGACCCAAGAGACCCAGTACTTC. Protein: CASSLGLTSGTQETQYF. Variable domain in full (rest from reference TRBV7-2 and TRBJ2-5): GAGVSQSPSNKVTEKGKDVELRCDPISGHTALYWYRQSLGQGLEFLIYFQGNSAPDKSGLPSDRFSAERTGGSVSTLTIQRTQQEDSAVYLCASSLGLTSGTQETQYFGPGTRLLVL.

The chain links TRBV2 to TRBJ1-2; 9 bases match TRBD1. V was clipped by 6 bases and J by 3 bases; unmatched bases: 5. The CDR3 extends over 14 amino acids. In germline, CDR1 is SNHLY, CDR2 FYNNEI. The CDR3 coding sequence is TGTGCCAGCAGGGGGGACAGGGAAGACTATGGCTACACCTTC. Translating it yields CASRGDREDYGYTF.

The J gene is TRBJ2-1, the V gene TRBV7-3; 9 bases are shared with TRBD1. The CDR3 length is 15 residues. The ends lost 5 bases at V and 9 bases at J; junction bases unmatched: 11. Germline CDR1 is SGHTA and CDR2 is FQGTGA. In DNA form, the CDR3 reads TGTGCCAGCAGCCAACTCGGGACAGGGATTGGTGAGCAGTTCTTC. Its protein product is CASSQLGTGIGEQFF. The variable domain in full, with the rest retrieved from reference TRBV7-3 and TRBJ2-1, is GAGVSQTPSNKVTEKGKYVELRCDPISGHTALYWYRQSLGQGPEFLIYFQGTGAADDSGLPNDRFFAVRPEGSVSTLKIQRTERGDSAVYLCASSQLGTGIGEQFFGPGTRLTVL.

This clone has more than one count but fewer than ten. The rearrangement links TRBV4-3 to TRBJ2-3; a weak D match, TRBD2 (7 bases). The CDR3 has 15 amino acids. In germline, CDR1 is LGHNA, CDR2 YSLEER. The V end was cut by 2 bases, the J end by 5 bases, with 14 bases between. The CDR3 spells CASSQRGAGEDTQYF. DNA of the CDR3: TGCGCCAGCAGCCAACGGGGGGCCGGGGAAGATACGCAGTATTTT.

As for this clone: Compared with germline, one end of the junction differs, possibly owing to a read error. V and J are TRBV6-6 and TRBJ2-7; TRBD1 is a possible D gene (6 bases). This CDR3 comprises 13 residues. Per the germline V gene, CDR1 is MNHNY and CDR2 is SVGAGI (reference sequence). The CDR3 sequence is CASGYSQGYEQYF. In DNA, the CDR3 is TGTGCCAGCGGTTACTCCCAGGGGTACGAGCAGTACTTC.

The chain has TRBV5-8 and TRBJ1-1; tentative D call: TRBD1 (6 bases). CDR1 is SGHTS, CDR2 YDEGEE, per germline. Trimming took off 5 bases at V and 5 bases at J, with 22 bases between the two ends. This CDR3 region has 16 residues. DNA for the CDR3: TGTGCCAGCAGTGGCCGCCAGGGGCCCCTGGGGACTGAAGCTTTCTTT. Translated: CASSGRQGPLGTEAFF.

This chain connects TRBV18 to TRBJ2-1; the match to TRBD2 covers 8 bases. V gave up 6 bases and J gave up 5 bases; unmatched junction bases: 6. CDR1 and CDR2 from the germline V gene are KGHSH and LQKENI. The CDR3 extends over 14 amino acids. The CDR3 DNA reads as TGTGCCAGCTCCCGGGGGGGACCCGACAATGAGCAGTTCTTC. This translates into CASSRGGPDNEQFF.

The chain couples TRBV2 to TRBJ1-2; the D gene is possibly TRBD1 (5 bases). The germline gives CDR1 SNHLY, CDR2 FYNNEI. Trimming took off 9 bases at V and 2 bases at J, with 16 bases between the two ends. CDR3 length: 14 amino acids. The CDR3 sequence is CASKKGAVNYGYTF. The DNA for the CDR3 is TGTGCCAGTAAAAAAGGGGCAGTAAACTATGGCTACACCTTC.